This entry lists 8 T cell receptor beta chains sequenced from one sample in a study of shared clonotypes between healthy human individuals. The protocol was immunoSEQ multiplex PCR, while the TCRdb copy is restricted to in-frame clones and leaves out a portion. Among 800,000 to 1,200,000 clones listed, about 80% were seen once. The specimen sequenced was memory CD4+ T cells from PBMCs. Regarding subset: CD45RA-negative fraction. Source of these receptors: a man aged 18 to 30 in good health. Some clones in this sample may be carry-over from other donors' samples.

This chain joins TRBV6-5 and TRBJ1-1, with a weak D call TRBD1 (6 bases). Germline V lookup: CDR1 MNHEY, CDR2 SVGAGI. The CDR3 contains 13 residues. Trimming shortened V by 8 bases and J by 3 bases, and 13 bases separated the two germline ends. The CDR3 reads CASVQQGYTEAFF. The DNA for the CDR3 is TGTGCCAGCGTTCAACAGGGTTACACTGAAGCTTTCTTT.

The V and J genes are TRBV28 and TRBJ2-7, with unresolved D. Per the germline V gene, CDR1 is MDHEN and CDR2 is SYDVKM. V shed 10 bases and J shed 0 bases, with 4 bases lying between them. The length of the CDR3 is 10 residues. The CDR3 nucleotides read TGTGCCACCCACTCCTACGAGCAGTACTTC. This codes for CATHSYEQYF.

The chain links TRBV2 to TRBJ1-2; D not resolved. The CDR3 has 13 residues. Germline V lookup: CDR1 SNHLY, CDR2 FYNNEI. V dropped 6 bases and J dropped 7 bases, with 15 bases sitting between them. The CDR3 DNA sequence: TGTGCCAGCAGCCAGACCGAGAGCGTTGGCTACACCTTC. Translation gives CASSQTESVGYTF.

This chain joins TRBV2 and TRBJ2-7, with D maybe TRBD2 (5 bases). V gave up 4 bases and J gave up 2 bases, with 12 bases separating them. The CDR3 contains 14 residues. Germline V gene sequence: CDR1 SNHLY, CDR2 FYNNEI. The CDR3 is CASSGTSGPYEQYF. The CDR3 nucleotides are TGTGCCAGCAGTGGGACTTCCGGGCCCTACGAGCAGTACTTC.

The CDR3 DNA is TGCGCCAGCAGCCAAGAAGGGGGCTACGGTGTCTTATTGCGGAATGAGCAGTTCTTC. The encoded protein is CASSQEGGYGVLLRNEQFF. The chain has TRBV4-3 and TRBJ2-1, with 7 bases lining up with TRBD1. CDR1 is LGHNA, CDR2 YSLEER, per germline. The ends lost 0 bases at V and 7 bases at J; junction bases unmatched: 18. This CDR3 contains 19 residues.

This clone is a singleton in its sample. The chain employs TRBV15 and TRBJ1-2, with 7 positions matching TRBD1. Germline lookup yields CDR1 LNHNV and CDR2 YYDKDF (reference sequence). Germline trimming cut 2 bases from V and 0 bases from J; bases unmatched to any gene: 12. CDR3 length: 18 residues. The CDR3: CATSRYAGGGLANYGYTF. CDR3 bases: TGTGCCACCAGCAGATACGCCGGAGGGGGCCTAGCTAACTATGGCTACACCTTC.

The genes are TRBV6-6 and TRBJ2-7, with 7 bases lining up with TRBD1. The CDR3 length is 16 residues. Looked up from germline, CDR1 is MNHNY and CDR2 is SVGAGI (reference sequence). The trim removed 0 bases at V and 0 bases at J, leaving 5 bases unmatched. CDR3 sequence reads: CASSYSLTGPSYEQYF. CDR3 sequence (DNA): TGTGCCAGCAGTTACTCATTGACAGGGCCCTCCTACGAGCAGTACTTC.

The V call is TRBV28, the J call TRBJ2-3; D may be TRBD1 or TRBD2 (5 bases each). Germline-derived CDR1 and CDR2 are MDHEN and SYDVKM. This CDR3 is 15 amino acids long. Trimming cost V 6 bases and J 6 bases, with 19 bases left between them. The CDR3 coding sequence is TGTGCCAGCAGCCGGCCGGGACCCGTCGGGGATACGCAGTATTTT. Translation: CASSRPGPVGDTQYF.